The T cell receptor (beta chain) described here comes from a study of CD8 T cells in Susac syndrome (dated by TCRdb to the late 2010s). Looking at the study overall: Whether CD8+ T cell activation and differentiation in Susac syndrome was antigen driven was tested using repertoire sequencing.

Peripheral blood CD8+ and CD4+ T cells from healthy donors, Susac syndrome patients and multiple sclerosis patients were profiled using high-throughput TCR beta sequencing. The multiple sclerosis controls were treatment-naive patients whose relapsing-remitting disease, either stable or active, fulfilled the revised McDonald criteria. Bulk CD8+ and CD4+ T cells were purified by magnetic negative isolation, while CD8+ TEMRA cells were enriched using FACS. Blood was collected in EDTA tubes and processed within 24 hours, with PBMCs isolated through density gradient centrifugation. PBMCs destined for TCR sequencing were cryopreserved in liquid nitrogen and later thawed in a 37 °C water bath. Purity of sorted or isolated CD4+, CD8+ and CD8+ TEMRA cells was at least 90%. V is clipped by 3 bases and J by 4 bases, and the sequence between their germline boundaries is 10 bases long. The CDR3 covers 13 residues, taking in both the cysteine and the phenylalanine. Here the CDR3 DNA is all that survives: 39 bases in frame from base 1. Via the germline V gene (reference sequence), CDR1 is GTSNPN and CDR2 SVGIG.

General conclusions and limits of the study: The TCR sequencing and HLA analysis was acknowledged to have included a relatively small number of individuals.

RNA was extracted with the RNeasy kit and roughly 0.45 to 1 ug was reverse transcribed using random hexamers. The immunoSEQ multiplex PCR assay, which covers 54 Vbeta and 13 Jbeta segments, was used to amplify TCR beta CDR3 regions. PCR amplification bias was corrected using a synthetic template baseline for primer optimization and computational correction. From the authors' description of their analysis: Reads were annotated to V, D and J genes according to IMGT and were analyzed with immunoSEQ Analyzer, with only productive sequences retained. To calculate clonality, Shannon entropy was normalized by log2 of the number of productive unique sequences and then subtracted from one. For each patient and control, public and private clones were evaluated among the 100 most prevalent clones. A clone was defined as Susac-specific if it was absent from the healthy and MS cohorts, from roughly 1,000 published viral clones and from other ImmuneACCESS disease sequences. TCRdb reworked the public reads: Q25 trimming with fastp, MiXCR clone assembly, productive beta chains retained. Each entry is one CDR3 protein sequence, shown with its most common DNA and genes. These V and J calls rely on TCRdb rather than the paper's analysis. This sample is represented by a few hundred thousand distinct CDR3 sequences; about 96% of them were singletons. In total, the top ten clones hold roughly 0.1% of the sample.

Regarding this clonotype: What this receptor recognizes is not known. Base quality data are lacking; no much larger clone is found one base away.

The sample was CD4+ T cells from PBMCs. This sequence was found in a human donor with multiple sclerosis. Rearrangement joined TRBV30 to TRBJ1-5; no D gene is confidently identified. The CDR3 region has the sequence CAWSRDPNQPQHF. The DNA sequence follows: TGTGCCTGGAGCCGGGATCCTAATCAGCCCCAGCATTTT.